This paragraph reports one T cell receptor beta chain. Its cognate antigen is unknown. The germline V gene encodes CDR1 GTSNPN and CDR2 SVGIG (reference sequence). The J segment lost 5 bases and the V segment lost 0 bases, leaving 2 bases of the junction unmatched. CDR3 length: 13 residues. Profiling relied on immunoSEQ multiplex PCR, and the TCRdb table lists in-frame clones only, not all of them. The sample comprises approximately 82,000 clones, 70% to 90% of which are singletons, and around an eighth rests with the top ten. This sample was included in a study of T cell responses to AZD1222 COVID-19 vaccine. Whole-study findings and limits: Dominant CD4 TCR responses targeted spike regions 160-218 and 743-854.

The chain joins TRBV30 to TRBJ2-7, with 9 positions matching TRBD1. This clonotype originated in an adult in good health. The material sequenced was peripheral blood, taken on day 0 of AZD1222 vaccination. The CDR3 nucleotides read TGTGCCTGGAGTGTCGGGACAGGGCACGAGCAGTACTTC. Translation: CAWSVGTGHEQYF.